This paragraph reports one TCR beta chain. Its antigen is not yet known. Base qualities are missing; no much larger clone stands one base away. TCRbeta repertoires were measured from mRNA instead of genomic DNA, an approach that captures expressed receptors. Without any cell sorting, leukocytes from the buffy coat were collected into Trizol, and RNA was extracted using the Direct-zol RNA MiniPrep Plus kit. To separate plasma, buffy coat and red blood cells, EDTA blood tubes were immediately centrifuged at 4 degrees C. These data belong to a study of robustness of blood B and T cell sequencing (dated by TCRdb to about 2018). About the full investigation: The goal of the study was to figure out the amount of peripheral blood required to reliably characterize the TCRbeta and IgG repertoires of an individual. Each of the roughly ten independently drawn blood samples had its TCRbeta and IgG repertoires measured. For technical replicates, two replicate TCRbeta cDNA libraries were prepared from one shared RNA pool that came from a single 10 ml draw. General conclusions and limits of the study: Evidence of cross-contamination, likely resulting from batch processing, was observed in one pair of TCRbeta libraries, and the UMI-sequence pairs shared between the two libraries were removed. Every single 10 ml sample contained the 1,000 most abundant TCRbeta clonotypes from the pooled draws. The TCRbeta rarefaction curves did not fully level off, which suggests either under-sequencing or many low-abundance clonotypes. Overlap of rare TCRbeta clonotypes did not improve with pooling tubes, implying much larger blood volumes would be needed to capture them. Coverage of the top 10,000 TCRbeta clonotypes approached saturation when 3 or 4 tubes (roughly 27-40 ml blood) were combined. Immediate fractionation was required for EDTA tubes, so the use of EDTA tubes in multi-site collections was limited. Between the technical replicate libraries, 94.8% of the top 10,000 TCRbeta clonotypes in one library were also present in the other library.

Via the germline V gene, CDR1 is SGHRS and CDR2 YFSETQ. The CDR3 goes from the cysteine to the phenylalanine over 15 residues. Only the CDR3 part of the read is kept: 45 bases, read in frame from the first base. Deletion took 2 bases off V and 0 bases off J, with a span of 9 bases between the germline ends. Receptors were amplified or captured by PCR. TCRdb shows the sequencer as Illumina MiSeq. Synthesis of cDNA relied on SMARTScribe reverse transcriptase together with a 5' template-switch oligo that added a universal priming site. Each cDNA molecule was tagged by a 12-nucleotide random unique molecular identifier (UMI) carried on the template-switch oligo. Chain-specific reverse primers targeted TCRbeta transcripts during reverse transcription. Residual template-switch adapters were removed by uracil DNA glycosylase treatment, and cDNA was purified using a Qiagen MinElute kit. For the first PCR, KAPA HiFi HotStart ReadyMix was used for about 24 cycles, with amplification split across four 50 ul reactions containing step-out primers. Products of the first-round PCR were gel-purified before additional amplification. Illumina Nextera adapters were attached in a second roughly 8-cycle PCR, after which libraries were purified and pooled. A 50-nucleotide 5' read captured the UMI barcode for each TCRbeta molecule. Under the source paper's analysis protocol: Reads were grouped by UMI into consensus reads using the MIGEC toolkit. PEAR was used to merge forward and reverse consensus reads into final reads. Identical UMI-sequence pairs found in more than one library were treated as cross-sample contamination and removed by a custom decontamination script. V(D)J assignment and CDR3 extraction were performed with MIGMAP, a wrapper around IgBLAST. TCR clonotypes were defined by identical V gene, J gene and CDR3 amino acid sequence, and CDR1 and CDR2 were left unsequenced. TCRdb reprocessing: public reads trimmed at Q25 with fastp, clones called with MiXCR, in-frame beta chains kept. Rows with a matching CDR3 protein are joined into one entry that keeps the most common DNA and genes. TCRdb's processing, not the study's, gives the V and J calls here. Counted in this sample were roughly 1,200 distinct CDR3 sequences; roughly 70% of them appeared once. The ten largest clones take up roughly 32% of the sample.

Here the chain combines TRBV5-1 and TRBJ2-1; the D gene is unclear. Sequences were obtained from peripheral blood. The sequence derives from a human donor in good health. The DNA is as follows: TGCGCCAGCAGCTTCGAACGAGGCTCCTACAATGAGCAGTTCTTC. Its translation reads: CASSFERGSYNEQFF.